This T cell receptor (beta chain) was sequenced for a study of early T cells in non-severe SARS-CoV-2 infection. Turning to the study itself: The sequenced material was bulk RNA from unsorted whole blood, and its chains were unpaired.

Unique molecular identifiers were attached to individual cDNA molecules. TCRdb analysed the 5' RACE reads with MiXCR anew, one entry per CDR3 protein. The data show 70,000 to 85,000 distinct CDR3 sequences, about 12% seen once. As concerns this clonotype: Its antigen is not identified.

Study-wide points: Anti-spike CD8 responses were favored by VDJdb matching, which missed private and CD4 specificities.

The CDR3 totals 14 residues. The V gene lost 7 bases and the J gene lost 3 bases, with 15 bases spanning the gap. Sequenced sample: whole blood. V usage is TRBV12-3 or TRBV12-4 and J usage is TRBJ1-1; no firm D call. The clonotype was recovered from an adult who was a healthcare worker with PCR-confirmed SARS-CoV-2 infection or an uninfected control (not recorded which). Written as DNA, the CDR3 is TGTGCCAGCAATGGTCGGGCGACGGACACTGAAGCTTTCTTT. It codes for CASNGRATDTEAFF.